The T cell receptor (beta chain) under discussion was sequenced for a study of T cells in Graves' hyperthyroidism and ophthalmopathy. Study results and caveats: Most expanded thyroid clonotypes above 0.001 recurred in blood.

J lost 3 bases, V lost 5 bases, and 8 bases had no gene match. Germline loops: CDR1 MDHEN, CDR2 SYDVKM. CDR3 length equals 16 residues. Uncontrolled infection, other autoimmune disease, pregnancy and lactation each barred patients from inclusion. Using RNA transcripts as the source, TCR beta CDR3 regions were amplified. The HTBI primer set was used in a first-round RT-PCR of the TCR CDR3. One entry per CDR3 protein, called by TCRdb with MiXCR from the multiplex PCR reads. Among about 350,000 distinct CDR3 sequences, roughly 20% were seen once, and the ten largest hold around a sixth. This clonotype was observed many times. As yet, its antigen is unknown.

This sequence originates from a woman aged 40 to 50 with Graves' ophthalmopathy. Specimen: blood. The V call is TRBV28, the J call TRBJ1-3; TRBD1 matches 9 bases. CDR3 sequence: CASSQEGQGRGNTIYF. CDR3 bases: TGTGCCAGCAGTCAAGAGGGACAGGGACGTGGAAACACCATATATTTT.